One sample yielded the 18 T cell receptor beta chains listed below, sequenced in a study of naive and memory T cell subsets. Reverse transcription of blood and skin TCR RNA was primed at alpha and beta constant regions. A single record per CDR3 protein comes from TCRdb applying MiXCR to the 5' RACE reads. The top ten hold 6.5% to 10% of the sample, which has tens of thousands of distinct CDR3 sequences, approximately 3.9% seen once. Whole-blood samples were roughly 2.3 ml of peripheral blood from healthy adult volunteers. Source of these receptors: a male donor in good health.

Ten or more counts support this clonotype. The rearrangement uses TRBV9 and TRBJ2-7; no clear D gene. Germline CDR1 is SGDLS and CDR2 is YYNGEE. V was cut by 0 bases and J by 0 bases, with 7 bases left in between. This CDR3 region has 14 residues. CDR3: CASSVGQSSYEQYF. CDR3 coding DNA: TGTGCCAGCAGCGTAGGTCAAAGCTCCTACGAGCAGTACTTC.

This clonotype was observed many times. The V call is TRBV27, the J call TRBJ2-7; TRBD2 agrees at 8 bases. Germline V gene data show CDR1 as MNHEY and CDR2 as SMNVEV (reference sequence). V gave up 8 bases and J gave up 5 bases; unmatched junction bases: 11. The CDR3 runs 14 residues. CDR3 nucleotide sequence: TGTGCCAGCGGGGATCCGGGGGGGAGGGACGAGCAGTACTTC. Protein sequence: CASGDPGGRDEQYF.

Judged by abundance, this clonotype is medium-sized. This rearrangement joins TRBV2 to TRBJ2-1; 13 positions agree with TRBD2. Trimming took 6 bases from V and 4 from J; bases not matched to a gene: 15. CDR1 and CDR2 from the germline V gene are SNHLY and FYNNEI. CDR3 length: 19 residues. The CDR3 loop reads CASSPRVGTSGISYNEQFF. Written as DNA, the CDR3 is TGTGCCAGCAGCCCTCGCGTCGGGACTAGCGGGATTAGTTACAATGAGCAGTTCTTC. The entire variable domain, with the rest obtained from reference TRBV2 and TRBJ2-1, is as follows: EPEVTQTPSHQVTQMGQEVILRCVPISNHLYFYWYRQILGQKVEFLVSFYNNEISEKSEIFDDQFSVERPDGSNFTLKIRSTKLEDSAMYFCASSPRVGTSGISYNEQFFGPGTRLTVL.

This clonotype was detected many times. CDR3 in DNA: TGTGCCAGCTCACTAAGGGACAGCTCTGGAAACACCATATATTTT. Its translation: CASSLRDSSGNTIYF. The rearrangement links TRBV18 to TRBJ1-3, with 7 bases that match TRBD1. The CDR3 consists of 15 residues. Germline trimming cut 4 bases from V and 0 bases from J; bases unmatched to any gene: 3. Germline V lookup: CDR1 KGHSH, CDR2 LQKENI.

This clonotype showed up many times. This chain links TRBV12-3 or TRBV12-4 with TRBJ2-7; D may match TRBD1 or TRBD2 (5 bases each). Trimming pared 3 bases from V and 6 bases from J, leaving 12 bases between. The CDR3 runs to 13 residues. This chain's CDR3 is CASSLAGSGEQYF. In DNA form, the CDR3 reads TGTGCCAGCAGTTTGGCAGGGAGCGGCGAGCAGTACTTC.

This clonotype was found many times. The chain couples TRBV6-5 to TRBJ2-5, with TRBD1 matching 7 bases. V trimming: 6 bases; J trimming: 4 bases; junction bases outside the gene matches: 14. Germline assignment: CDR1 MNHEY and CDR2 SVGAGI. The CDR3 is made up of 16 amino acids. The CDR3 nucleotides read TGTGCCAGCAGGATAGGTGGGGACAGATTCTCAGAGACCCAGTACTTC. Its protein product is CASRIGGDRFSETQYF.

This clonotype came up many times. This chain connects TRBV7-9 to TRBJ2-7, with D possibly being TRBD1 (6 bases). Germline V gene data show CDR1 as SEHNR and CDR2 as FQNEAQ (reference sequence). The length of the CDR3 is 12 residues. V lost 10 bases, J lost 0 bases, and 10 bases lay in between. CDR3 coding DNA: TGTGCCATGACAGGAGCCTCCTACGAGCAGTACTTC. Translated, it gives CAMTGASYEQYF.

In its sample, this clonotype was seen many times. The CDR3 here is CASRRFGNSPLHF. CDR3 nucleotide sequence: TGTGCCAGCAGGCGGTTTGGGAACTCACCCCTCCACTTT. The genes are TRBV6-1 and TRBJ1-6; no reliable D call. V dropped 6 bases and J dropped 10 bases, with 13 bases sitting between them. Germline loops: CDR1 MNHNS, CDR2 SASEGT. The CDR3 length is 13 residues.

A few counts support this clonotype. A clone one base away is much larger, so this may be a read error. CDR3 DNA: TGTGCCAGCAGTTTCGAGGGAGGAAGGAATAATTCACCCCTCAACTTT. Translation: CASSFEGGRNNSPLNF. The rearrangement links TRBV6-5 to TRBJ1-6, with D uncertain. Germline CDR1 MNHEY, CDR2 SVGAGI. The CDR3 has 16 amino acids.

At least ten counts were recorded for this clonotype. The V gene is TRBV6-5, the J gene TRBJ2-5; TRBD2 matches at 12 bases. The length of the CDR3 is 16 residues. Germline values: CDR1 MNHEY, CDR2 SVGAGI. V shed 6 bases and J 3 bases; nucleotides not matched to a gene: 8. CDR3 protein: CASRELAGGNKETQYF. Written as DNA, the CDR3 is TGTGCCAGCAGGGAACTAGCGGGGGGAAATAAAGAGACCCAGTACTTC.

This clonotype has at least ten counts. The chain couples TRBV19 to TRBJ1-5; 9 positions agree with TRBD1. Losses at the gene ends were 4 bases for V and 5 bases for J; bases not matched to a gene: 18. CDR1 and CDR2 (germline): LNHDA, SQIVND (reference sequence). CDR3 length: 19 residues. DNA of the CDR3: TGTGCCAGTAGTAAGCGAACCTTCCGGGACAGGGCTTTTTATCAGCCCCAGCATTTT. Residues: CASSKRTFRDRAFYQPQHF.

This clonotype was recorded many times. V usage is TRBV19 and J usage is TRBJ2-6, with unresolved D. V was pared by 1 base and J by 0 bases, with 7 bases between. CDR3 length: 16 amino acids. CDR1 is LNHDA and CDR2 is SQIVND in the germline V gene (reference sequence). The CDR3, as DNA: TGTGCCAGTAGTATAGGCAGAAACTCTGGGGCCAACGTCCTGACTTTC. This gives the protein CASSIGRNSGANVLTF.

This clonotype was detected many times. The chain uses TRBV7-2 and TRBJ1-3, with D maybe TRBD1 (5 bases). Germline CDR1 SGHTA, CDR2 FQGNSA. Trimming took 3 bases from V and 0 from J, leaving 6 bases between them. This CDR3 region has 14 residues. CDR3 residues: CASSFDSSGNTIYF. CDR3 sequence (DNA): TGTGCCAGCAGCTTCGACAGCTCTGGAAACACCATATATTTT.

This clonotype was recorded at least ten times. This chain's CDR3 is CATSIHPGELFF. The DNA for the CDR3 is TGTGCCACCAGCATTCACCCCGGGGAGCTGTTTTTT. The chain is built from TRBV15 and TRBJ2-2; D gene ambiguous. V lost 4 bases to trimming and J lost 6 bases, with 6 bases between them. Germline CDR1 LNHNV, CDR2 YYDKDF (reference sequence). This CDR3 contains 12 residues.

In this sample, this clonotype is medium-sized. This chain uses TRBV21-1 with TRBJ2-2; TRBD1, as called in the table, went unchecked against the DNA. TRBV21-1 corresponds to a pseudogene. This CDR3 contains 15 residues. CDR3 in DNA: TGTGCCAGCAGACCGGGACAGGGGGGCACCGGGGAGCTGTTTTTT. This gives the protein CASRPGQGGTGELFF.

Ten or more counts support this clonotype. This sequence joins TRBV27 and TRBJ1-2; D is perhaps TRBD1 (6 bases). V was pared by 6 bases and J by 5 bases, with 19 bases between. Germline CDR1 and CDR2: MNHEY and SMNVEV (reference sequence). The CDR3 runs to 15 residues. This chain's CDR3 is CASSPSGRGYYGYTF. The CDR3 DNA reads as TGTGCCAGCAGCCCATCTGGTAGGGGGTATTATGGCTACACCTTC.

Many counts were recorded for this clonotype. V gene TRBV6-5 combines with J gene TRBJ2-5, with 7 bases identical to TRBD2. The CDR3 is 15 residues long. V lost 2 bases and J lost 5; bases outside the gene matches: 8. CDR1 and CDR2 (germline): MNHEY, SVGAGI. The CDR3 loop is CASSYRSGPVETQYF. The CDR3 region has the DNA TGTGCCAGCAGTTACCGTAGCGGGCCAGTCGAGACCCAGTACTTC.

This clonotype was detected many times. The chain recombines TRBV6-6 with TRBJ2-7, with TRBD1 matching over 9 bases. This CDR3 is built from 13 residues. J was trimmed by 4 bases and V by 6 bases; bases with no gene match: 4. Per germline, CDR1 MNHNY and CDR2 SVGAGI (reference sequence). For the CDR3, the DNA is TGTGCCAGCAGAAAGGGACAGGGTTACGAGCAGTACTTC. As protein: CASRKGQGYEQYF.